Sequencing of this T cell receptor (beta chain) was carried out in a study of blood T cell repertoires in COVID-19 (dated by TCRdb to 2020 to 2022). Some background on the complete study: Samples covering the acute and convalescent phases of COVID-19 were provided by collaborators in the United States, Italy and Spain. The material from the prospective study consisted of cDNA or gDNA derived from T cells, B-cell-depleted T cells, or PBMCs. The dataset comprised deeply sampled blood TCRbeta repertoires from subjects exposed to, actively infected with, or recovered from COVID-19. A freely available public database, intended as a resource for researchers studying the immune response to SARS-CoV-2, is where the repertoires were released. Samples came from the ongoing ImmuneRACE study (first 160 participants) plus 1,254 subjects from 6 global collaborators. The sample metadata nearly always contained a de-identified subject ID, COVID-19 status, age in years and sex. Where available, HLA class I and class II types were obtained from metadata supplied by the sample provider rather than from assay-based typing. What the work shows at the level of the full study, not this receptor alone: The quantity of clinical and demographic metadata differed by source and by participant and was supplied without curation.

With regard to this clone: The target of this receptor is not known. No much larger clone is present one base from it, and per-base qualities are unavailable.

TCRbeta CDR3 regions were amplified from genomic DNA by means of the immunoSEQ Assay, a bias-controlled multiplex PCR. On the authors' methods: The number of nucleated cells in each sample was estimated by amplification of reference gene primers within the assay. To quantify the absolute abundance of each unique TCRbeta CDR3 rearrangement, sequence reads were collapsed and filtered. For each sample, productive Simpson clonality was calculated as the square root of Simpson's diversity index over productive rearrangements. TCRdb obtained this table from immuneACCESS and retained in-frame rearrangements with V and J assigned. These tables miss some clones; where compared with another copy, unresolved V genes account for less than half of the shortfall, and the remainder is unexplained. V and J calls plus clone size are reproduced from that table; the DNA served to infer D and trimming. Recorded for this sample are 250,000 or so clones; approximately 86% of them occurred a single time. About 8.7% of the sample goes to the ten largest clones.

CDR1 and CDR2 were assigned from the germline V gene as SGHTA and FQGNSA. Trimming costs V 1 base and J 0 bases, and their ends lie 9 bases apart. The CDR3 runs 15 residues from the cysteine to the phenylalanine. Kept here is only the CDR3 DNA, which spans 45 bases and is read in frame from base 1. Collaborating institutions collected whole blood in K2EDTA tubes following their own protocols. Collaborator samples were shipped for TCRbeta analysis as frozen whole blood, isolated PBMCs, or DNA extracted from either sample type. This receptor was identified in a middle-aged man with active or convalescent COVID-19. The rearrangement joined TRBV7-2 to TRBJ1-2; no D gene call is confident. Sequences were obtained from peripheral blood. CDR3 loop: CASSLVSNANYGYTF. The nucleotides are TGTGCCAGCAGCTTAGTTTCAAATGCTAACTATGGCTACACCTTC.